The rows below give T cell receptor beta chains drawn from one sample of a study of Ad26.COV2.S vaccination and SARS-CoV-2 variants. TCRdb keeps only in-frame clones here, not all; method: immunoSEQ multiplex PCR. The data contain 300,000 to 400,000 clones, over 75% of them singletons. The sample in question was peripheral blood, obtained in a trial of Ad26.COV2.S vaccine versus placebo. The receptors shown here come from a person aged 18-65 years who received the Ad26.COV2.S COVID-19 vaccine or a placebo. Both conserved end residues are part of each CDR3. D genes are given only for firm matches. Rows give clone size only sometimes, using once, few, many, or a class for an expanded clone.

. | TRBJ2-7 | TRBV25-1 | TRBD1 | TGTGCCAGCAGTGAATATAGGACAGGCCGAGCCCCCTACGAGCAGTACTTC | CASSEYRTGRAPYEQYF
. | TRBJ2-7 | TRBV5-6 | TRBD1 | TGTGCCAGCAGCTCGGGGACAGGGGCCTACGAGCAGTACTTC | CASSSGTGAYEQYF
few | TRBJ2-3 | TRBV10-2 | . | TGCGCCAGCAACCTGCCGGGACCGGGTCGCCGCACAGATACGCAGTATTTT | CASNLPGPGRRTDTQYF
. | TRBJ1-1 | TRBV11-1 | TRBD1 | TGTGCCAGCAGCACCGACAGGGTAACTGAAGCTTTCTTT | CASSTDRVTEAFF
. | TRBJ2-7 | TRBV9 | TRBD1 | TGTGCCAGCAGCACAGACAGGGGATACTCCTACGAGCAGTACTTC | CASSTDRGYSYEQYF
. | TRBJ1-2 | TRBV5-6 | . | TGTGCCAGCAGCTCGGGGGGGCTCTATGGCTACACCTTC | CASSSGGLYGYTF
once | TRBJ2-4 | TRBV5-1 | TRBD1 | TGCGCCAGCAGCTTACCGGACAGGGGCCCTGCTAAAGCCAAAAACATTCAGTACTTC | CASSLPDRGPAKAKNIQYF
. | TRBJ1-1 | TRBV5-1 | . | TGCGCCAGCAGCTTGGAAGTGAACCTCGGGGGCACTGAAGCTTTCTTT | CASSLEVNLGGTEAFF
. | TRBJ2-7 | TRBV25-1 | . | TGTGCCAGCAGTGAATGGGTAGGGAGCTCCTACGAGCAGTACTTC | CASSEWVGSSYEQYF
. | TRBJ1-5 | TRBV6-2/TRBV6-3 | . | TGTGCCAGCAGCAGACAGTATAGCAATCAGCCCCAGCATTTT | CASSRQYSNQPQHF
. | TRBJ2-3 | TRBV19 | . | TGTGCCAGTAGTATAGGTCACACAGATACGCAGTATTTT | CASSIGHTDTQYF
. | TRBJ2-7 | TRBV5-6 | . | TGTGCCAGCAGCTCCGGACCTTACGAGCAGTACTTC | CASSSGPYEQYF
. | TRBJ2-4 | TRBV30 | . | TGTGCCTGGAGCCGGGGAGCCAAAAACATTCAGTACTTC | CAWSRGAKNIQYF
. | TRBJ2-2 | TRBV5-1 | . | TGCGCCAGCAGCCTCAGGGGAGGGGACACCGGGGAGCTGTTTTTT | CASSLRGGDTGELFF
. | TRBJ1-3 | TRBV6-6 | TRBD1 | TGTGCCAGCAGAACGGACAGGGTGAACACCATATATTTT | CASRTDRVNTIYF
. | TRBJ1-2 | TRBV6-5 | . | TGTGCCAGCAGTTACTCGGTTCGCAGCTCACTCTATGGCTACACCTTC | CASSYSVRSSLYGYTF
. | TRBJ1-5 | TRBV2 | . | TGTGCCAGCAGTGTTGAGACGGCCCAGCGGGCCCAGCATTTT | CASSVETAQRAQHF
. | TRBJ1-2 | TRBV5-1 | . | TGCGCCAGCAGCTCGCGATCCGGGACATCAGATGGCTACACCTTC | CASSSRSGTSDGYTF
. | TRBJ2-7 | TRBV10-3 | . | TGTGCCATCAGTGGTGGGACCGGCGGCTACGAGCAGTACTTC | CAISGGTGGYEQYF
. | TRBJ1-2 | TRBV29-1 | . | TGCAGCGTTGAAGATAACACAGGGTACTACTATGGCTACACCTTC | CSVEDNTGYYYGYTF
once | TRBJ1-2 | TRBV6-2/TRBV6-3 | TRBD1 | TGTGCCAGCAGTTATGGGGAGGGGGCACGAGCCTTTTTCAACTATGGCTACACCTTC | CASSYGEGARAFFNYGYTF
. | TRBJ1-5 | TRBV3-1/TRBV3-2 | . | TGTGCCAGCAGCCAGGCTTATAGCAATCAGCCCCAGCATTTT | CASSQAYSNQPQHF
. | TRBJ1-2 | TRBV7-9 | . | TGTGCCAGCAGCTTGAGGGCTACCTATGGCTACACCTTC | CASSLRATYGYTF
few | TRBJ2-7 | TRBV25-1 | . | TGTGCCAGCAGCCAGGGGGAGGGGAAGAGCTCCTACGAGCAGTACTTC | CASSQGEGKSSYEQYF
few | TRBJ1-5 | TRBV7-9 | . | TGTGCCAGCAGCACATCAGGGCCGCCCCAGCATTTT | CASSTSGPPQHF
. | TRBJ1-2 | TRBV20-1 | . | TGCAGTGCGGGAGGACAGATCGGCTACACCTTC | CSAGGQIGYTF
. | TRBJ2-7 | TRBV5-1 | . | TGCGCCAGCAGCTTGGAGCTGGACAATTACGAGCAGTACTTC | CASSLELDNYEQYF
. | TRBJ1-1 | TRBV19 | TRBD1 | TGTGCCAGTAGTCTGACAGGGGCGGGAATCGCTGAAGCTTTCTTT | CASSLTGAGIAEAFF
. | TRBJ2-7 | TRBV7-2 | . | TGTCGAGGTAACTCCTACGAGCAGTACTTC | CRGNSYEQYF
. | TRBJ2-7 | TRBV5-6 | . | TGTGCCAGCAGCTCCCCCCGGCAGGGGCTTAGCATGGGCTACGAGCAGTACTTC | CASSSPRQGLSMGYEQYF
. | TRBJ2-3 | TRBV7-9 | . | TGTGCCAGCAGCTTAGGGACAGGCACAGATACGCAGTATTTT | CASSLGTGTDTQYF
. | TRBJ1-6 | TRBV23-1 | TRBD1 | TGCGCCAGCAGTCAATCCCGTAGGGGGCGATCCTATAATTCACCCCTCCACTTT | CASSQSRRGRSYNSPLHF
. | TRBJ1-5 | TRBV4-1 | . | TGCGCCAGCAGCCAGGGGGCAGGAAATCAGCCCCAGCATTTT | CASSQGAGNQPQHF
few | TRBJ1-1 | TRBV6-5 | . | TGTGCCAGCAGTTACACAGGGTCGAACACTGAAGCTTTCTTT | CASSYTGSNTEAFF
. | TRBJ2-3 | TRBV7-6 | TRBD2 | TGTGCCAGCAGCTTAGTGAGGCGGGGGGCGAGCACAGATACGCAGTATTTT | CASSLVRRGASTDTQYF
. | TRBJ2-2 | TRBV19 | . | TGTGCCAGTAGTGGGGGGCCAAGCCCCGGGGAGCTGTTTTTT | CASSGGPSPGELFF
. | TRBJ2-2 | TRBV11-3 | TRBD1 | TGTGCCAGCAGCCAAATCCGGGACAGGGTCGGAGGGGAGCTGTTTTTT | CASSQIRDRVGGELFF
. | TRBJ1-2 | TRBV13 | TRBD1 | TGTGCCAGCAGGCCACAGGGGGACTATGGCTACACCTTC | CASRPQGDYGYTF
. | TRBJ2-7 | TRBV20-1 | . | TGCAGTGCCCGTAGCGGCCACGAGCAGTACTTC | CSARSGHEQYF
. | TRBJ1-2 | TRBV6-5 | . | TGTGCCAGCAGTTATGGACAGTCCTATGGCTACACCTTC | CASSYGQSYGYTF
few | TRBJ1-6 | TRBV5-1 | . | TGCGCCAGCAGCGCCGAGACCTTCGGTCCCTCCTATAATTCACCCCTCCACTTT | CASSAETFGPSYNSPLHF
. | TRBJ2-1 | TRBV6-5 | . | TGTGCCAGCAGCGCCGGACATAACAATGAGCAGTTCTTC | CASSAGHNNEQFF
. | TRBJ2-7 | TRBV7-8 | TRBD1 | TGTGCCAGCAGCCTATTGACAGGGGAGAGCTACGAGCAGTACTTC | CASSLLTGESYEQYF
. | TRBJ2-1 | TRBV6-5 | TRBD1 | TGTGCCAGCTCCCTTCCTAGGGACAGGGGAGTGATCTTC | CASSLPRDRGVIF
once | TRBJ1-1 | TRBV10-3 | . | TGTGCCATCAGTGAACACAGGCTGAACACTGAAGCTTTCTTT | CAISEHRLNTEAFF
. | TRBJ1-1 | TRBV6-5 | . | TGTGCCGTACAGGGACCAGGCACTGAAGCTTTCTTT | CAVQGPGTEAFF
. | TRBJ1-1 | TRBV5-1 | TRBD1 | TGCGCCAGCAGTGGGACAGGGATCAACACTGAAGCTTTCTTT | CASSGTGINTEAFF
. | TRBJ1-2 | TRBV6-5 | . | TGTGCCAGCAGTTACGGGGGGCATGGCTACACCTTC | CASSYGGHGYTF
. | TRBJ1-1 | TRBV6-5 | . | TGTGCCAGCAGGAGATCAACAGGGGAAGCTTTCTTT | CASRRSTGEAFF
. | TRBJ2-7 | TRBV5-6 | TRBD1 | TGTGCCAGCAGCACCCTGACAGGGGGCTACGAGCAGTACTTC | CASSTLTGGYEQYF
. | TRBJ1-3 | TRBV9 | . | TGTGCCAGCAGCGTAGAAGGCACGAGAGGAAACACCATATATTTT | CASSVEGTRGNTIYF